This TCR beta chain is drawn from a study of blood T cell repertoires in COVID-19 (TCRdb year 2020). Broadly, across the study: Samples from collaborators originated in the United States, Italy and Spain and spanned both the acute and convalescent phases of COVID-19. The samples were drawn from two sources: the first 160 participants of the ongoing ImmuneRACE study, and fewer than 1,500 subjects contributed by 6 global collaborators. Sample metadata almost always included a de-identified subject ID, COVID-19 status, age in years and sex. The material from the prospective study consisted of cDNA or gDNA derived from T cells, B-cell-depleted T cells, or PBMCs. Where HLA class I and class II types were available, the types were taken from metadata supplied by the sample provider, not from assay-based typing. The dataset comprised deeply sampled blood TCRbeta repertoires from subjects exposed to, actively infected with, or recovered from COVID-19. The repertoires were made available in a free public database intended to serve as a resource for research on the immune response to SARS-CoV-2. Beyond this particular receptor, the publication reports: How much clinical and demographic metadata was included differed by source and by participant, and the metadata was provided uncurated.

This clone was counted only a few times. It lacks a known antigen. No much larger clone exists at a distance of one base, and base qualities are not known. In the germline V gene, CDR1 corresponds to MNHEY and CDR2 to SVGAGI. V has 10 bases trimmed and J has 6 bases trimmed; junction bases matching no gene number 8. CDR3 length: 12 amino acids, cysteine to phenylalanine. Only CDR3 DNA is held: 36 bases, read in frame from base 1. Each collaborating institution followed its own protocols to collect whole blood in K2EDTA tubes. For TCRbeta analysis, collaborators shipped samples in one of three forms: frozen whole blood, isolated PBMCs, or DNA extracted from either of those sample types. TCRbeta CDR3 regions were amplified from genomic DNA by means of the immunoSEQ Assay, a bias-controlled multiplex PCR. On the authors' methods: The number of nucleated cells in each sample was estimated by amplification of reference gene primers within the assay. To quantify the absolute abundance of each unique TCRbeta CDR3 rearrangement, sequence reads were collapsed and filtered. Productive Simpson clonality was computed per sample as the square root of Simpson's diversity index over productive rearrangements. As stored in TCRdb, this immuneACCESS dataset retains in-frame rearrangements with V and J assigned. A fraction of the clones does not appear; measured against another copy, unresolved V genes explain less than half of the discrepancy, and the remainder lacks a known reason. That table supplies the V and J calls and clone size; D and trimming were determined from the DNA. Counted in this sample were roughly 180,000 clones; 82% of them appeared once. 8% to 11% of the sample belongs to the ten largest clones.

The origin of this receptor is an elderly woman with active or convalescent COVID-19. Recombination linked TRBV6-5 to TRBJ1-2; 7 of the junction bases match TRBD1. Sequenced material: peripheral blood. The nucleotide sequence is TGTGCCAATACCTACGGGACAGATGGCTACACCTTC. This yields the protein CANTYGTDGYTF.